Shown below are 27 T cell receptor beta chains from a single sample sequenced in a study of early stage breast cancer tumors. Assay used: immunoSEQ multiplex PCR; TCRdb lists only in-frame clones, some missing. The sample has roughly 56,000 clones, 60% to 85% seen once; the top ten hold roughly 3.4%. Sequencing input: blood. These receptors were collected from a person aged 30-39 years with breast cancer.

This clone appeared a single time. The gene calls are TRBV19 and TRBJ2-2; D is ambiguous. V was trimmed by 4 bases and J by 3 bases, leaving 9 bases between them. Germline V gene sequence: CDR1 LNHDA, CDR2 SQIVND (reference sequence). The CDR3 contains 14 residues. CDR3 loop: CASSRAPYTGELFF. The DNA for the CDR3 is TGTGCCAGTAGTAGGGCACCGTACACCGGGGAGCTGTTTTTT.

The CDR3 spells CASSFKHEQYF. CDR3 in DNA: TGTGCCAGCAGCTTCAAACACGAGCAGTACTTC. The V and J genes are TRBV7-9 and TRBJ2-7, with D unclear. The CDR3 contains 11 residues. Germline values: CDR1 SEHNR, CDR2 FQNEAQ (reference sequence). Trimming stripped 3 bases from V and 5 bases from J, with 5 bases between.

The rearrangement joins TRBV6-1 to TRBJ2-1, with 12 bases that match TRBD2. CDR1 and CDR2 (germline): MNHNS, SASEGT. This CDR3 is 16 amino acids long. J was trimmed by 9 bases and V by 3 bases; bases with no gene match: 9. DNA for the CDR3: TGTGCCAGCAGTGAGTACTGGCTAGCGGGAGGGGTTGAGCAGTTCTTC. This codes for CASSEYWLAGGVEQFF.

The rearrangement uses TRBV5-1 and TRBJ2-1; 9 positions agree with TRBD2. The germline gives CDR1 SGHRS, CDR2 YFSETQ. CDR3 length equals 15 residues. V shed 3 bases, J shed 2 bases, and the junction held 3 bases outside the gene matches. DNA of the CDR3: TGCGCCAGCAGCTGGGCGGGAGGGCCCTACAATGAGCAGTTCTTC. Protein: CASSWAGGPYNEQFF.

V is TRBV7-2 and J is TRBJ2-7; D gene uncertain. The germline CDR1 and CDR2 sequences are SGHTA and FQGNSA. The CDR3 is 12 residues long. V shed 2 bases and J shed 3 bases, with 5 bases lying between them. CDR3 in DNA: TGTGCCAGCAGCTTATCAGGCTACGAGCAGTACTTC. This codes for CASSLSGYEQYF.

This chain links TRBV9 with TRBJ1-3; 9 nucleotides agree with TRBD1. Germline values: CDR1 SGDLS, CDR2 YYNGEE. Germline trimming cut 3 bases from V and 8 bases from J; bases unmatched to any gene: 12. The CDR3 totals 16 residues. The CDR3 region has the DNA TGTGCCAGCAGCGCTCCGGGACAGGGACATAGAGACACCATATATTTT. Translated, it gives CASSAPGQGHRDTIYF.

This sequence joins TRBV18 and TRBJ2-7; D gene unclear. This CDR3 has 13 residues. The V gene lost 2 bases and the J gene lost 1 base, with 6 bases spanning the gap. Germline V gene sequence: CDR1 KGHSH, CDR2 LQKENI. CDR3 coding DNA: TGTGCCAGCTCACCAGCTGATTCCTACGAGCAGTACTTC. Amino acid sequence: CASSPADSYEQYF.

This chain joins TRBV4-3 and TRBJ2-1, with 11 bases that match TRBD2. V lost 0 bases and J lost 4; bases outside the gene matches: 2. The CDR3 consists of 16 residues. Germline values: CDR1 LGHNA, CDR2 YSLEER. The CDR3 protein is CASSQDRLAGYNEQFF. The CDR3 bases are TGCGCCAGCAGCCAAGACCGACTAGCGGGATACAATGAGCAGTTCTTC.

This rearrangement joins TRBV29-1 to TRBJ2-7, with D possibly TRBD2 on 6 matching bases. The CDR3 length is 12 residues. Per germline, CDR1 SQVTM and CDR2 ANQGSEA. Trimming stripped 4 bases from V and 6 bases from J, with 13 bases between. The CDR3 is CSVGQGGVEQYF. CDR3 nucleotide sequence: TGCAGCGTTGGGCAGGGAGGCGTCGAGCAGTACTTC.

V usage is TRBV29-1 and J usage is TRBJ2-7; 10 bases are shared with TRBD1. V lost 5 bases and J lost 4; bases outside the gene matches: 8. Germline V gives CDR1 SQVTM, CDR2 ANQGSEA. The CDR3 is made up of 14 amino acids. The CDR3 spells CSVHDRGRGYEQYF. CDR3 bases: TGCAGCGTTCATGACAGGGGGCGCGGGTACGAGCAGTACTTC.

The chain carries TRBV19 and TRBJ1-2; D is unresolved. V was pared by 5 bases and J by 4 bases, with 20 bases between. This CDR3 contains 16 residues. In germline, CDR1 is LNHDA, CDR2 SQIVND (reference sequence). This CDR3 is CASSFSRTLGPYGYTF. The CDR3 bases are TGTGCCAGTAGTTTCAGTCGGACTCTCGGGCCCTATGGCTACACCTTC.

Relative to its sample, this clone is medium-sized. This chain joins TRBV27 and TRBJ2-5; D gene ambiguous. Between the trimmed V and J ends, which lost 6 bases and 4 bases, there was a span of 15 bases. Germline assignment: CDR1 MNHEY and CDR2 SMNVEV (reference sequence). The CDR3 is made up of 14 amino acids. In DNA, the CDR3 is TGTGCCAGCAGCTTTAAGGGCGATCCAGAGACCCAGTACTTC. Translation: CASSFKGDPETQYF.

This chain connects TRBV10-3 to TRBJ1-1, with 7 positions matching TRBD1. The length of the CDR3 is 15 residues. The V gene's germline CDR1 is ENHRY and CDR2 SYGVKD. V was pared by 7 bases and J by 1 base, with 9 bases of the junction left unmatched. The CDR3 bases are TGTGCCATCAAAACCCGGCAGGGGGAGAACACTGAAGCTTTCTTT. Protein product: CAIKTRQGENTEAFF.

This clone was recorded only once. This rearrangement joins TRBV7-9 to TRBJ1-4; maybe TRBD1 (6 bases). The V and J ends lost 6 bases and 5 bases respectively, with 13 bases between them. CDR1 SEHNR and CDR2 FQNEAQ come from the germline V gene (reference sequence). The CDR3 is 14 amino acids. The chain's CDR3 is CASSRDILNEKLFF. DNA for the CDR3: TGTGCCAGCAGTCGGGACATCCTAAATGAAAAACTGTTTTTT.

This clone was detected only a few times. The chain links TRBV6-5 to TRBJ1-5; TRBD1 might be the D (6 bases). The CDR3 covers 15 residues. The V gene lost 0 bases and the J gene lost 6 bases, with 12 bases spanning the gap. Looked up from germline, CDR1 is MNHEY and CDR2 is SVGAGI. The CDR3 sequence is CASSYSMGAGQPQHF. The DNA of the CDR3 is TGTGCCAGCAGTTACTCAATGGGGGCAGGTCAGCCCCAGCATTTT.

This clone was seen only a few times. J is TRBJ2-2 and V is TRBV19; D is tentatively TRBD1 or TRBD2 (5 bases each). From germline, CDR1 is LNHDA and CDR2 SQIVND (reference sequence). The CDR3 runs 16 residues. The germline V and J ends were trimmed by 1 base and 7 bases, with 16 bases remaining between them. This CDR3 reads CASSIGGTVFGGELFF. For the CDR3, the DNA is TGTGCCAGTAGTATAGGGGGGACGGTATTCGGCGGGGAGCTGTTTTTT.

This chain uses TRBV5-1 with TRBJ2-3; D is possibly TRBD1 or TRBD2 (5 bases each). CDR3 length: 15 residues. Between the trimmed V and J ends, which lost 2 bases and 1 base, there was a span of 11 bases. Looked up from germline, CDR1 is SGHRS and CDR2 is YFSETQ. The CDR3 loop is CASSFGAAGTDTQYF. CDR3 sequence (DNA): TGCGCCAGCAGCTTCGGGGCCGCCGGCACAGATACGCAGTATTTT.

The rearrangement uses TRBV6-4 and TRBJ2-1; 8 bases agree with TRBD1. The germline CDR1 and CDR2 sequences are MRHNA and SNTAGT. V gave up 5 bases and J gave up 3 bases; unmatched junction bases: 6. The CDR3 extends over 15 amino acids. The CDR3 loop reads CASSTGQGFYNEQFF. In DNA, the CDR3 is TGTGCCAGCAGTACCGGACAGGGCTTCTACAATGAGCAGTTCTTC.

V is TRBV5-6 and J is TRBJ1-1; TRBD1 aligns across 8 bases. Germline CDR1 SGHDT, CDR2 YYEEEE. With V trimmed by 0 bases and J by 3 bases, 4 bases remained unmatched. This CDR3 contains 15 residues. The CDR3 is CASSLVDREHTEAFF. CDR3 nucleotide sequence: TGTGCCAGCAGCTTGGTGGACAGGGAGCACACTGAAGCTTTCTTT. Drawing the rest from reference TRBV5-6 and TRBJ1-1, the complete variable domain is DAGVTQSPTHLIKTRGQQVTLRCSPKSGHDTVSWYQQALGQGPQFIFQYYEEEERQRGNFPDRFSGHQFPNYSSELNVNALLLGDSALYLCASSLVDREHTEAFFGQGTRLTVV.

The CDR3 spells CASSVTVGENTIYF. CDR3 nucleotide sequence: TGTGCCAGCAGCGTAACAGTAGGGGAAAACACCATATATTTT. The chain links TRBV9 to TRBJ1-3, with a tentative D call TRBD1 (5 bases). This CDR3 comprises 14 residues. CDR1 and CDR2 (germline): SGDLS, YYNGEE. Trimming removed 1 base from V and 6 bases from J, with 11 bases in between. Using reference TRBV9 and TRBJ1-3 for the parts outside the CDR3, the full variable domain is DSGVTQTPKHLITATGQRVTLRCSPRSGDLSVYWYQQSLDQGLQFLIQYYNGEERAKGNILERFSAQQFPDLHSELNLSSLELGDSALYFCASSVTVGENTIYFGEGSWLTVV.

This sequence joins TRBV6-1 and TRBJ2-5, with a weak D call TRBD2 (5 bases). V shed 3 bases and J shed 0 bases, with 17 bases lying between them. The V gene's germline CDR1 is MNHNS and CDR2 SASEGT. The CDR3 spans 17 residues. The CDR3 DNA follows: TGTGCCAGCAGTGAGGGAGCCCGAAAGGGAAACCAAGAGACCCAGTACTTC. As protein: CASSEGARKGNQETQYF.

DNA of the CDR3: TGCGCCAGCATTGGGGACAACTTGCCCCTGGGGACTGAAGCTTTCTTT. The encoded protein is CASIGDNLPLGTEAFF. This chain uses TRBV10-1 with TRBJ1-1; possibly TRBD1 for D (6 bases). The germline CDR1 and CDR2 sequences are WNHNN and SYGVQD (reference sequence). The V end was cut by 7 bases, the J end by 5 bases, with 23 bases between. This CDR3 is built from 16 residues.

The rearrangement joins TRBV5-6 to TRBJ2-2, with 7 bases lining up with TRBD1. The CDR3 sequence is 16 residues long. Trimming at V came to 5 bases and at J to 0 bases, leaving 7 bases not matched to a gene. The germline V gene encodes CDR1 SGHDT and CDR2 YYEEEE. CDR3 region: CASRSSGTANTGELFF. The CDR3 region has the DNA TGTGCCAGCAGGTCCTCCGGGACAGCGAACACCGGGGAGCTGTTTTTT.

A single count supports this clone. The rearrangement joins TRBV11-2 to TRBJ2-2, with D perhaps being TRBD1 or TRBD2 (5 bases each). Trimming stripped 2 bases from V and 5 bases from J, with 12 bases between. Germline lookup yields CDR1 SGHAT and CDR2 FQNNGV. The CDR3 consists of 15 residues. In DNA, the CDR3 is TGTGCCAGCAGCTTACGGTCGAGGGGAACCGGGGAGCTGTTTTTT. Protein product: CASSLRSRGTGELFF.

This chain connects TRBV30 to TRBJ1-2; D is unclear. The CDR3 consists of 13 residues. V lost 0 bases to trimming and J lost 2 bases, with 7 bases between them. Germline V lookup: CDR1 GTSNPN, CDR2 SVGIG (reference sequence). The CDR3 DNA reads TGTGCCTGGAGTGTGTCGGAGAACTATGGCTACACCTTC. Protein sequence: CAWSVSENYGYTF. Based on the CDR3 plus reference TRBV30 and TRBJ1-2, the full variable domain is SQTIHQWPATLVQPVGSPLSLECTVEGTSNPNLYWYRQAAGRGLQLLFYSVGIGQISSEVPQNLSASRPQDRQFILSSKKLLLSDSGFYLCAWSVSENYGYTFGSGTRLTVV.

The V gene is TRBV5-1, the J gene TRBJ2-3; D remains unclear. Germline V CDR1 and CDR2: SGHRS, YFSETQ. V was shortened by 4 bases and J by 1 base, with 16 bases between the two germline ends. The CDR3 length is 16 residues. CDR3 loop: CASSPLGRLGTDTQYF. For the CDR3, the DNA is TGCGCCAGCAGCCCCCTCGGTAGGTTGGGCACAGATACGCAGTATTTT.

J is TRBJ2-3 and V is TRBV7-3; maybe TRBD2 (5 bases). Germline V lookup: CDR1 SGHTA, CDR2 FQGTGA. The CDR3 runs 16 residues. Deletions cut 2 bases from V and 2 bases from J, with 14 bases between. The CDR3, as DNA: TGTGCCAGCAGCTTAGTTCCGGGGTCTAACACAGATACGCAGTATTTT. This sequence encodes CASSLVPGSNTDTQYF.